The 24 T cell receptor beta chains below come from one sample, sequenced in a study of technical replicates of blood from a handful of donors. This table comes from immunoSEQ multiplex PCR, and its TCRdb copy is limited to in-frame clones, with some not included. Of about 93,000 clones detected, around 95% appear once; the ten largest clones hold around 0.26%. Sequenced input: T cells isolated from PBMCs. The receptors here all came from a human donor in good health.

The J gene is TRBJ1-2, the V gene TRBV2; a weak D match, TRBD1 (5 bases). The CDR3 totals 13 residues. The V end was cut by 3 bases, the J end by 2 bases, with 7 bases between. Germline-derived CDR1 and CDR2 are SNHLY and FYNNEI. The DNA of the CDR3 is TGTGCCAGCAGTGAGGCAGGGAACTATGGCTACACCTTC. It yields the protein CASSEAGNYGYTF.

The chain couples TRBV5-4 to TRBJ1-2; D may be TRBD1 (5 bases). V was pared by 2 bases and J by 0 bases, with 14 bases between. Germline V gene lookup returns CDR1 SGHNT and CDR2 YYREEE (reference sequence). This CDR3 region has 16 residues. CDR3 DNA sequence: TGTGCCAGCAGCTTAGGAGGAGGGGCCGCTAACTATGGCTACACCTTC. It codes for CASSLGGGAANYGYTF.

V usage is TRBV6-5 and J usage is TRBJ2-2; D perhaps matches TRBD1 (6 bases). The V and J ends lost 7 bases and 2 bases respectively, with 14 bases between them. CDR1 is MNHEY, CDR2 SVGAGI, per germline. The CDR3 runs to 15 residues. CDR3 loop: CASTYRDINTGELFF. CDR3 nucleotides: TGTGCCAGCACGTACCGGGACATAAACACCGGGGAGCTGTTTTTT.

In nucleotides, the CDR3 is TGCGCCAGCAGCTTGGCCCCGACAGGGGCGATAGTTGAGTCTCACTATGGCTACACCTTC. This translates into CASSLAPTGAIVESHYGYTF. The chain joins TRBV5-1 to TRBJ1-2; TRBD1 matches 8 bases. The germline V gene encodes CDR1 SGHRS and CDR2 YFSETQ. There are 20 residues in the CDR3. The V segment lost 0 bases and the J segment 3 bases; nucleotides outside the gene matches: 19.

The table lists this clone with a few counts. This chain joins TRBV4-1 and TRBJ1-5; a weak D match, TRBD1 (5 bases). Germline V gene sequence: CDR1 MGHRA, CDR2 YSYEKL. The CDR3 totals 18 residues. Trimming shortened V by 1 base and J by 1 base, and 17 bases separated the two germline ends. For the CDR3, the DNA is TGCGCCAGCAGCCAAGTAATTCGCAGGTCAGGGAGCAATCAGCCCCAGCATTTT. This sequence encodes CASSQVIRRSGSNQPQHF.

This sequence joins TRBV5-1 and TRBJ1-1, with 12 bases lining up with TRBD1. Per germline, CDR1 SGHRS and CDR2 YFSETQ. The V and J ends lost 5 bases and 11 bases, in that order; junction bases with no gene match: 7. The CDR3 runs to 13 residues. The CDR3 nucleotides are TGCGCCAGCAGAACCGGGACAGGGGGCGTTGCTTTCTTT. Protein product: CASRTGTGGVAFF.

The chain is built from TRBV19 and TRBJ2-2; tentatively, D is TRBD2 (6 bases). Trimming cost V 6 bases and J 1 base, with 12 bases left between them. CDR1 and CDR2 from the germline V gene are LNHDA and SQIVND (reference sequence). This CDR3 contains 15 residues. DNA for the CDR3: TGTGCCAGTAGGGGAGGACTGATGAACACCGGGGAGCTGTTTTTT. This translates into CASRGGLMNTGELFF.

This clone was detected only once. The V call is TRBV4-1, the J call TRBJ1-3; TRBD1 agrees at 7 bases. This CDR3 has 14 residues. In germline, CDR1 is MGHRA, CDR2 YSYEKL. Losses at the gene ends were 3 bases for V and 4 bases for J; bases not matched to a gene: 3. The CDR3 loop is CASSQTGLGNTIYF. CDR3 bases: TGCGCCAGCAGCCAGACAGGGCTCGGAAACACCATATATTTT.

The J gene is TRBJ2-1, the V gene TRBV14; a possible D gene is TRBD2 (6 bases). The V and J ends lost 2 bases and 11 bases respectively, with 19 bases between them. The CDR3 is made up of 15 amino acids. Germline V gene sequence: CDR1 SGHDN, CDR2 FVKESK. CDR3 sequence: CASSQIPSSATKQFF. CDR3 coding DNA: TGTGCCAGCAGCCAAATCCCGTCTAGCGCTACGAAGCAGTTCTTC.

This rearrangement joins TRBV10-2 to TRBJ2-3; 12 nucleotides match TRBD2. The CDR3 is 15 amino acids. J gave up 4 bases and V 5 bases, and 4 bases lay outside the gene matches. Germline lookup yields CDR1 WSHSY and CDR2 SAAADI. The CDR3 here is CASSRLAGVADTQYF. For the CDR3, the DNA is TGCGCCAGCAGTAGACTAGCGGGGGTAGCAGATACGCAGTATTTT.

CDR3 region: CASSVSAHEQYF. CDR3 DNA: TGCGCCAGCAGTGTTAGCGCCCACGAGCAGTACTTC. The rearrangement joins TRBV10-2 to TRBJ2-7; weak D call: TRBD2 (5 bases). Germline V lookup: CDR1 WSHSY, CDR2 SAAADI. This CDR3 is 12 amino acids long. Between the trimmed V and J ends, which lost 4 bases and 5 bases, there was a span of 9 bases.

The CDR3 is CASSQGGRANVLTF. The CDR3 DNA is TGCGCCAGCAGCCAAGGCGGCAGGGCCAACGTCCTGACTTTC. V and J are TRBV4-1 and TRBJ2-6, with D unresolved. The CDR3 sequence is 14 residues long. Germline V CDR1 and CDR2: MGHRA, YSYEKL. Trimming shortened V by 1 base and J by 5 bases, and 6 bases separated the two germline ends.

As DNA, the CDR3 is TGTGCCAGCTCACCATGGACTAGCGGGAGTGGAGATACGCAGTATTTT. Protein: CASSPWTSGSGDTQYF. The V gene is TRBV18, the J gene TRBJ2-3, with 13 bases aligning to TRBD2. V lost 2 bases to trimming and J lost 5 bases; unmatched junction nucleotides: 4. There are 16 residues in the CDR3. Germline V gives CDR1 KGHSH, CDR2 LQKENI.

This chain uses TRBV4-1 with TRBJ2-5; D is unresolved. Germline V gene lookup returns CDR1 MGHRA and CDR2 YSYEKL. Deletions cut 0 bases from V and 4 bases from J, with 12 bases between. The CDR3 runs to 15 residues. The CDR3 DNA follows: TGCGCCAGCAGCCAAGATGAGACGGGTAGAGAGACCCAGTACTTC. Protein sequence: CASSQDETGRETQYF.

The J gene is TRBJ1-1, the V gene TRBV12-5; D may be TRBD1 (5 bases). Germline-derived CDR1 and CDR2 are LGHNT and FRNRAP. Trimming took off 5 bases at V and 0 bases at J, with 16 bases between the two ends. This CDR3 contains 16 residues. The CDR3 nucleotides read TGTGCTAGTGGTATACCGGACACCCTCATGAACACTGAAGCTTTCTTT. Protein: CASGIPDTLMNTEAFF.

The table lists this clone with a few counts. In nucleotides, the CDR3 is TGTGCCAGCAGTGAAGGAGGAGGGGGGGAGGGTTTCTTT. Its translation: CASSEGGGGEGFF. The chain joins TRBV2 to TRBJ1-1; D perhaps matches TRBD1 (6 bases). The germline CDR1 and CDR2 sequences are SNHLY and FYNNEI. This CDR3 contains 13 residues. V was shortened by 1 base and J by 13 bases, with 16 bases between the two germline ends.

The chain has TRBV5-4 and TRBJ2-1; tentative D call: TRBD2 (5 bases). The CDR3 contains 13 residues. Germline V lookup: CDR1 SGHNT, CDR2 YYREEE (reference sequence). Trimming took off 4 bases at V and 7 bases at J, with 12 bases between the two ends. The CDR3 DNA is TGTGCCAGCAGCAATCACCCGGGAAATGAGCAGTTCTTC. Translated: CASSNHPGNEQFF.

The chain is built from TRBV28 and TRBJ1-5; no clear D. CDR3 length: 15 amino acids. Germline V lookup: CDR1 MDHEN, CDR2 SYDVKM. V gave up 7 bases and J gave up 0 bases, with 13 bases separating them. CDR3 sequence reads: CASIHQTASNQPQHF. The CDR3 DNA follows: TGTGCCAGCATTCACCAAACAGCTAGCAATCAGCCCCAGCATTTT.

The genes are TRBV9 and TRBJ2-1; 9 nucleotides agree with TRBD2. V gave up 3 bases and J gave up 0 bases; unmatched junction bases: 4. In germline, CDR1 is SGDLS, CDR2 YYNGEE. There are 16 residues in the CDR3. Here the CDR3 reads CASSGLAGRSYNEQFF. CDR3 sequence (DNA): TGTGCCAGCAGCGGCCTAGCGGGACGCTCCTACAATGAGCAGTTCTTC.

J is TRBJ2-7 and V is TRBV9; tentative D call: TRBD2 (5 bases). CDR1 and CDR2 from the germline V gene are SGDLS and YYNGEE. V was trimmed by 0 bases and J by 5 bases, leaving 9 bases between them. This CDR3 region has 13 residues. The CDR3 region is CASSVAFGDEQYF. The DNA for the CDR3 is TGTGCCAGCAGCGTAGCTTTCGGGGACGAGCAGTACTTC.

The DNA of the CDR3 is TGCGCCAGCAGACAGGATAACTATGGCTACACCTTC. It translates to CASRQDNYGYTF. The gene calls are TRBV5-1 and TRBJ1-2; D might be TRBD1 (5 bases). CDR3 length: 12 residues. Germline V gene lookup returns CDR1 SGHRS and CDR2 YFSETQ. Between the trimmed V and J ends, which lost 5 bases and 1 base, there was a span of 6 bases.

The V gene is TRBV6-5, the J gene TRBJ2-3; 7 bases map to TRBD1. Germline trimming cut 6 bases from V and 4 bases from J; bases unmatched to any gene: 10. The CDR3 runs 15 residues. Germline-derived CDR1 and CDR2 are MNHEY and SVGAGI. For the CDR3, the DNA is TGTGCCAGCAGCCTTACAGGGGTTATGGCAGATACGCAGTATTTT. Amino acids: CASSLTGVMADTQYF.

The chain carries TRBV19 and TRBJ1-6, with D tentatively TRBD1 (5 bases). The V gene's germline CDR1 is LNHDA and CDR2 SQIVND (reference sequence). Deletions cut 6 bases from V and 9 bases from J, with 15 bases between. This CDR3 is built from 14 residues. The CDR3 sequence is CASSGVQRGSPLHF. In DNA, the CDR3 is TGTGCCAGTAGCGGCGTTCAAAGGGGTTCACCCCTCCACTTT.

The table lists this clone with a count of one. The chain joins TRBV5-4 to TRBJ1-1, with 8 bases lining up with TRBD1. Trimming cost V 5 bases and J 11 bases; bases outside gene matches: 11. Germline V gene sequence: CDR1 SGHNT, CDR2 YYREEE (reference sequence). CDR3 length equals 13 residues. The CDR3: CASRPQQGGLAFF. CDR3 in DNA: TGTGCCAGCAGACCGCAACAGGGGGGACTGGCTTTCTTT.